This T cell receptor beta chain was sequenced for a study of response to subunit inactivated influenza vaccine. Study observations and caveats: Every seasonal influenza vaccination brings in few new T cells, the authors suggested.

Germline assignment: CDR1 SGHTA and CDR2 FQGNSA. V was pared by 0 bases and J by 3 bases, with 6 bases of the junction left unmatched. The CDR3 is 18 residues long. TCRdb processed the RT-PCR reads anew with MiXCR; each CDR3 protein has one entry. The sample shows about 700,000 distinct CDR3 sequences, roughly 13% of them seen only once. As concerns this clonotype: The antigen remains unidentified.

The receptor comes from a man aged 50 to 59 who received an inactivated influenza vaccine. The V gene is TRBV7-2, the J gene TRBJ2-7, with 15 bases lining up with TRBD2. This sample comprised PBMCs from blood, obtained approximately 15 days before vaccination. The CDR3 DNA reads TGTGCCAGCAGCTTAGCGGGGGGACTAGCGGGAGGTCACTACGAGCAGTACTTC. This encodes CASSLAGGLAGGHYEQYF.